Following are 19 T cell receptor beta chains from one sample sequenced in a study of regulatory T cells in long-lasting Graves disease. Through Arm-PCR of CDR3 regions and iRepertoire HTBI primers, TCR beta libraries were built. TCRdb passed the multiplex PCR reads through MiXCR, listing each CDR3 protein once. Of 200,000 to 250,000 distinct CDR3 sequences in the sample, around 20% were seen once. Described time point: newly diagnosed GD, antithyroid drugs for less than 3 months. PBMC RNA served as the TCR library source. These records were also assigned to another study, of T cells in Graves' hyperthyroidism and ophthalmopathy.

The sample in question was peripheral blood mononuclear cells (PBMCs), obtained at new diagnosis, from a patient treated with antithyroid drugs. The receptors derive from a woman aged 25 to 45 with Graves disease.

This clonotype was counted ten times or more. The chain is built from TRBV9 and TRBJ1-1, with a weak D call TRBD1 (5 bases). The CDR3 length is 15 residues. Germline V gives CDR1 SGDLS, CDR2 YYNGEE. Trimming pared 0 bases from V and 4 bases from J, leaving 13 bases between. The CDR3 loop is CASSVGGSGITEAFF. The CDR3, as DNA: TGTGCCAGCAGCGTAGGGGGGTCAGGGATCACTGAAGCTTTCTTT.

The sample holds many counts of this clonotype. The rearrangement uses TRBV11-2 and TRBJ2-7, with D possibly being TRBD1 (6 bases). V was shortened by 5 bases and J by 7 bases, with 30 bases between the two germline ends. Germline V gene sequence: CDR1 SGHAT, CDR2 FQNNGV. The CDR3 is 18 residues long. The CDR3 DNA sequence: TGTGCCAGCAGCCCCCAGGGGTTCGGCTCACGACGATACTTAGAGCAGTACTTC. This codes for CASSPQGFGSRRYLEQYF.

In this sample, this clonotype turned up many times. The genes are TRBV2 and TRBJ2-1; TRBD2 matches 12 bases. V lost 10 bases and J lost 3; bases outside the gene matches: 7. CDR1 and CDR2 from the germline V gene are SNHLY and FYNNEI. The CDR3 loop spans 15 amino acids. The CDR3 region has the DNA TGTGCCACCGGGGCACTAGCGGGAGGCTACAATGAGCAGTTCTTC. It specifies CATGALAGGYNEQFF.

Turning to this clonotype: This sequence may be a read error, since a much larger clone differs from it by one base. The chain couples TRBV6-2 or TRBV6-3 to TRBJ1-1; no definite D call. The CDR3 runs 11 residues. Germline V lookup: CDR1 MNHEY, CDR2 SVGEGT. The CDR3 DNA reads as TGTGTCAGCAGTTATGGGACTGAAGCTTTCTTT. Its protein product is CVSSYGTEAFF.

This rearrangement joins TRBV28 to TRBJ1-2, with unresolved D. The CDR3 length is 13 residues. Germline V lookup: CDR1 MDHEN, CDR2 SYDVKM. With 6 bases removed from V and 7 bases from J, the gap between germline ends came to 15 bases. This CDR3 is CASRKPGPGGYTF. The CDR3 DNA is TGTGCCAGCAGAAAGCCGGGCCCCGGTGGCTACACCTTC.

The CDR3 region has the DNA TGTGCCAGCAGTAGGGACAGGGCCGATAATTCACCCCTCCACTTT. Its protein product is CASSRDRADNSPLHF. The chain links TRBV2 to TRBJ1-6; TRBD1 agrees at 9 bases. Germline V CDR1 and CDR2: SNHLY, FYNNEI. Unmatched junction bases numbered 4, after V lost 5 bases and J lost 5 bases. The CDR3 runs to 15 residues.

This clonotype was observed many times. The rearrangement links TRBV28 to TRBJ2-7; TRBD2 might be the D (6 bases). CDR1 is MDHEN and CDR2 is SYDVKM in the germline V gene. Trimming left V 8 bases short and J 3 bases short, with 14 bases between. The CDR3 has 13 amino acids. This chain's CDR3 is CASLLAGSYEQYF. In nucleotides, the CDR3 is TGTGCCAGCCTGTTGGCGGGGAGCTACGAGCAGTACTTC.

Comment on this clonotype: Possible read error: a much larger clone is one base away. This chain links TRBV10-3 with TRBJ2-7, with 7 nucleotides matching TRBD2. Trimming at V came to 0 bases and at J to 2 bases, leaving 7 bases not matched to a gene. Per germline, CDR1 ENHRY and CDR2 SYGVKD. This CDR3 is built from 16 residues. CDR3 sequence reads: CAISESGRAGAYEQYF. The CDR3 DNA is TGTGCCATCAGTGAGTCGGGGAGGGCGGGGGCCTACGAGCAGTACTTC.

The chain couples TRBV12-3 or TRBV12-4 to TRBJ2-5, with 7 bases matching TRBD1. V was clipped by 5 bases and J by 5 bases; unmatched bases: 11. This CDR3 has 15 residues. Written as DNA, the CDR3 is TGTGCCAGCAGTCCCCCTGACAGGGTTTGGGAGACCCAGTACTTC. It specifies CASSPPDRVWETQYF.

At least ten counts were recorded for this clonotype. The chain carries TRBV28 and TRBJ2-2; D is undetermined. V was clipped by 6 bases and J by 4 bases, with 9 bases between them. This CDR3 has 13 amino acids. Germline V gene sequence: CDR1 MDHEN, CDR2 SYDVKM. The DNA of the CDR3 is TGTGCCAGCAGCCCGGCCATCACCGGGGAGCTGTTTTTT. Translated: CASSPAITGELFF.

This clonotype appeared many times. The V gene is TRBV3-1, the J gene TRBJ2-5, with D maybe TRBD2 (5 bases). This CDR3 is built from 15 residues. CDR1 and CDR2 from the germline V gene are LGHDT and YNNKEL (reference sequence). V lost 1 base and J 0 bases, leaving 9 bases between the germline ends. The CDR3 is CASSQVTGYQETQYF. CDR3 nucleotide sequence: TGTGCCAGCAGCCAAGTGACGGGGTACCAAGAGACCCAGTACTTC.

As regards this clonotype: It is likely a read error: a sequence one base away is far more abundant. The CDR3 region is CASTPLAGVYNEQSF. The DNA of the CDR3 is TGTGCCAGCACTCCTCTAGCGGGAGTGTACAATGAGCAGTCCTTC. The rearrangement links TRBV12-3 or TRBV12-4 to TRBJ2-3; 10 bases align to TRBD2. The CDR3 totals 15 residues.

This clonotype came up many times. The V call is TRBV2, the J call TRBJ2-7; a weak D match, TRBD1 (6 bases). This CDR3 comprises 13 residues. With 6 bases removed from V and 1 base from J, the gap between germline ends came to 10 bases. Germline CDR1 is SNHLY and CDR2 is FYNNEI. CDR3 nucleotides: TGTGCCAGCAGGCAAGGACAGTCCTACGAGCAGTACTTC. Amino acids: CASRQGQSYEQYF.

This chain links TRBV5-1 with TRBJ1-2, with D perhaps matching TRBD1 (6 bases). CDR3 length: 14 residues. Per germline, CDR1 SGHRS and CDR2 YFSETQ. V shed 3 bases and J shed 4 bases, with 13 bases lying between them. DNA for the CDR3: TGCGCCAGCAGCTCGGGGACAAATCGCTATGGCTACACCTTC. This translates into CASSSGTNRYGYTF.

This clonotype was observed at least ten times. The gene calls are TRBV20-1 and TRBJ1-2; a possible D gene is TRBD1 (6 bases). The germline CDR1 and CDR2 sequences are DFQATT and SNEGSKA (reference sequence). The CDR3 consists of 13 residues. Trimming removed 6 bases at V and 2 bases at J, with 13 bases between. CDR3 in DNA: TGCAGTGCCAACCAACAGGGAAACTATGGCTACACCTTC. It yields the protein CSANQQGNYGYTF.

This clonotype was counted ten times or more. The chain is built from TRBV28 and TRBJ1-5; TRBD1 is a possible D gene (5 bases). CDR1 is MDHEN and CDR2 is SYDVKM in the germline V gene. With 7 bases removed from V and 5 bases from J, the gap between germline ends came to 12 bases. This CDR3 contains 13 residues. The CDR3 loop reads CASILGVHQPQHF. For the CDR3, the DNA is TGTGCCAGCATCCTGGGGGTCCATCAGCCCCAGCATTTT.

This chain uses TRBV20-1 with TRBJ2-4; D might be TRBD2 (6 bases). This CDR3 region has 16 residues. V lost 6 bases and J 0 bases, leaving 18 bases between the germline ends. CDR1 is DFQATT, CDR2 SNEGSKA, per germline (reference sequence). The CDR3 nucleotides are TGCAGTGCCCCCCAACTAGCTACCATAGCCAAAAACATTCAGTACTTC. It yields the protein CSAPQLATIAKNIQYF.

The CDR3 loop reads CASSLTPGQGRELFF. The DNA for the CDR3 is TGTGCCAGCAGCTTAACCCCGGGGCAGGGCCGGGAGCTGTTTTTT. This chain uses TRBV11-2 with TRBJ2-2; D may be TRBD1 or TRBD2 (5 bases each). Per germline, CDR1 SGHAT and CDR2 FQNNGV. V lost 2 bases and J 9 bases, leaving 16 bases between the germline ends. The CDR3 is 15 residues long.

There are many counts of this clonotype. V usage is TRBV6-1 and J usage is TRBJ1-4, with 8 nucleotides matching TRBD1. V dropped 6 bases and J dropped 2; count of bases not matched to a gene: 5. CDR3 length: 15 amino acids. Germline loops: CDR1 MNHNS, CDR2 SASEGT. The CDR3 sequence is CASSQDRATNEKLFF. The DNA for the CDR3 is TGTGCCAGCAGCCAGGACAGGGCGACTAATGAAAAACTGTTTTTT.